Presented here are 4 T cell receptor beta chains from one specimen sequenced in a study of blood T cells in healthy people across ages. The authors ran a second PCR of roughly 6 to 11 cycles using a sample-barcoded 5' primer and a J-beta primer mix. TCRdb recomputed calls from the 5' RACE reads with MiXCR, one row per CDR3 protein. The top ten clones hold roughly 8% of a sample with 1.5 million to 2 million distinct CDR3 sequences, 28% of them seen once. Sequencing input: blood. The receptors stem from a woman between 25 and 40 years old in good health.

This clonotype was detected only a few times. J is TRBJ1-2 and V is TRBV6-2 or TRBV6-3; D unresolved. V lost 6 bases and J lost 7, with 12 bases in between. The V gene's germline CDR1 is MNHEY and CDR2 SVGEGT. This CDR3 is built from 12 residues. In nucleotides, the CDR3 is TGTGCCAGCAGGGAGTCAACCAGTGGCTACACCTTC. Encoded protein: CASRESTSGYTF.

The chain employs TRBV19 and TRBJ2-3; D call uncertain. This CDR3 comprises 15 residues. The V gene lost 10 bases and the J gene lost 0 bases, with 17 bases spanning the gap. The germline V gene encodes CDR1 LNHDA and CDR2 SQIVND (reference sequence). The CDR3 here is CATQHRAASTDTQYF. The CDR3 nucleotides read TGTGCCACCCAACACCGGGCAGCTAGCACAGATACGCAGTATTTT.

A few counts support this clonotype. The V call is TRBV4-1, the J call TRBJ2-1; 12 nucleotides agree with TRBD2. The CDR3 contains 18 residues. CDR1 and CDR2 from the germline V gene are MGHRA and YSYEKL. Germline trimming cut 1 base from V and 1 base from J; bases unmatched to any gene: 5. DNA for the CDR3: TGCGCCAGCAGCCAAGCGACTAGCGGGGGTCCTTCCTACAATGAGCAGTTCTTC. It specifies CASSQATSGGPSYNEQFF.

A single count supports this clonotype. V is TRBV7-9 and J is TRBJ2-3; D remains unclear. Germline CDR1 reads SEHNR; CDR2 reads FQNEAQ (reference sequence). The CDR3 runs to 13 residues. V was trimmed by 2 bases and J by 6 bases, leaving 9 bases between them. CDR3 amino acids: CASSLLLLDTQYF. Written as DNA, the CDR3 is TGTGCCAGCAGCTTACTCCTGCTGGATACGCAGTATTTT.